Listed below are T cell receptor beta chains from one sample, sequenced in a study of OX40 agonist ivuxolimab in advanced cancers. Profiling relied on immunoSEQ multiplex PCR, and the TCRdb table lists in-frame clones only, not all of them. The sample contains tens of thousands of clones, roughly 90% of which appear only once. The material was CD4+ or CD8+ T cells sorted from blood, obtained in a trial of the OX40 agonist ivuxolimab. Every receptor here comes from an adult with an advanced solid tumor such as melanoma, head and neck, liver or kidney cancer. Both conserved end residues are part of each CDR3. The D gene is left open where the match is weak. The size field is filled for only some rows; it gives once, few, many or a size class.

size: .
J: TRBJ1-4
V: TRBV9
D: .
DNA: TGTGCCAGCAGCGTCGGGGCAGGAGAGAGTGAAAAACTGTTTTTT
CDR3: CASSVGAGESEKLFF

size: .
J: TRBJ2-7
V: TRBV6-1
D: .
DNA: TGTGCCAGCAGTGCCTCCTTTGGTTTGAGGTACTTC
CDR3: CASSASFGLRYF

size: .
J: TRBJ1-2
V: TRBV28
D: TRBD1
DNA: TGTGCCAGCAGTTCACCTTCCGGGACAGGGATAAGCGGCTACACCTTC
CDR3: CASSSPSGTGISGYTF

size: once
J: TRBJ1-2
V: TRBV5-1
D: TRBD1
DNA: TGCGCCAGCAGCCTAGGGGACAGCGACTATGGCTACACCTTC
CDR3: CASSLGDSDYGYTF

size: .
J: TRBJ1-4
V: TRBV15
D: .
DNA: TGTGCCACCAGCAGAGATCCAGGGGCCGGGGGCGATGAAAAACTGTTTTTT
CDR3: CATSRDPGAGGDEKLFF

size: .
J: TRBJ2-2
V: TRBV6-1
D: TRBD2
DNA: TGTGCCAGCAGTGAACCAGCGGGGTTTCCCACCGGGGAGCTGTTTTTT
CDR3: CASSEPAGFPTGELFF

size: .
J: TRBJ2-3
V: TRBV5-3
D: .
DNA: TGTGCCAGAAGCCATTTGAAGAGCACAGATACGCAGTATTTT
CDR3: CARSHLKSTDTQYF

size: .
J: TRBJ2-7
V: TRBV5-3
D: .
DNA: TGTGCCAGAAGCGGGGACCCCCTCGTGGGGTACGAGCAGTACTTC
CDR3: CARSGDPLVGYEQYF

size: .
J: TRBJ1-4
V: TRBV5-1
D: .
DNA: TGCGCCAGCAGCTTGTCGGGTAATGAAAAACTGTTTTTT
CDR3: CASSLSGNEKLFF

size: .
J: TRBJ2-5
V: TRBV6-6
D: .
DNA: TGTGCCAGCAGAACAGGACAAGCCGTGGGGACCCAGTACTTC
CDR3: CASRTGQAVGTQYF

size: .
J: TRBJ2-7
V: TRBV4-2
D: .
DNA: TGTGCCAGCAGCCAAGAGTTCGGTAGCTTCGACGAGCAGTACTTC
CDR3: CASSQEFGSFDEQYF

size: .
J: TRBJ2-3
V: TRBV6-5
D: .
DNA: TGTGCCAGCAACAGACAGGGCACAGATACGCAGTATTTT
CDR3: CASNRQGTDTQYF

size: .
J: TRBJ2-5
V: TRBV5-4
D: TRBD2
DNA: TGTGCCAGCAGCTTGGAACCAGCGGGGGAAGAGACCCAGTACTTC
CDR3: CASSLEPAGEETQYF

size: .
J: TRBJ2-2
V: TRBV11-1
D: .
DNA: TGTGCCAGCAGCCCCCAAGAAGGGTCCGGGGAGCTGTTTTTT
CDR3: CASSPQEGSGELFF

size: once
J: TRBJ1-3
V: TRBV11-2
D: .
DNA: TGTGCCAGCAGCTCCCAATTAGGCGACACCGTCTCTGGAAACACCATATATTTT
CDR3: CASSSQLGDTVSGNTIYF

size: .
J: TRBJ2-7
V: TRBV11-3
D: TRBD2
DNA: TGTGCCAGCAGCCTACGGCATAGGACTAGCGGGAGCTCCTACGAGCAGTACTTC
CDR3: CASSLRHRTSGSSYEQYF

size: .
J: TRBJ1-1
V: TRBV5-6
D: .
DNA: TGTGCCAGCAGCTACAGGCCCCGGGACACTGAAGCTTTCTTT
CDR3: CASSYRPRDTEAFF

size: .
J: TRBJ2-1
V: TRBV18
D: TRBD1
DNA: TGTGCCAGCTCACCGCGACAGGGTGACAATGAGCAGTTCTTC
CDR3: CASSPRQGDNEQFF

size: .
J: TRBJ2-7
V: TRBV27
D: TRBD1
DNA: TGTGCCACCTACAGGGGTTGGGGTTACGAGCAGTACTTC
CDR3: CATYRGWGYEQYF

size: once
J: TRBJ2-7
V: TRBV30
D: TRBD2
DNA: TGTGCCCTCGGACTAGCGGGAGGCGAGCAGTACTTC
CDR3: CALGLAGGEQYF

size: .
J: TRBJ1-3
V: TRBV4-1
D: TRBD1
DNA: TGCGCCAGCAGCCCAACAGGGGCTCTCTCTGGAAACACCATATATTTT
CDR3: CASSPTGALSGNTIYF

size: .
J: TRBJ1-4
V: TRBV28
D: TRBD1
DNA: TGTGCCAGCAGGGAAGGGGACAGGGGGGATGAAAAACTGTTTTTT
CDR3: CASREGDRGDEKLFF

size: .
J: TRBJ1-1
V: TRBV2
D: .
DNA: TGTGCCAGCAATAAGGGGACGAACACTGAAGCTTTCTTT
CDR3: CASNKGTNTEAFF

size: .
J: TRBJ1-5
V: TRBV4-1
D: .
DNA: TGCGCCAGCAGCCAAGGTTCTAGCAATCAGCCCCAGCATTTT
CDR3: CASSQGSSNQPQHF

size: .
J: TRBJ2-1
V: TRBV5-1
D: .
DNA: TGCGCCAGCAGCTTGTCTGGGGCTTGGGATGAGCAGTTCTTC
CDR3: CASSLSGAWDEQFF

size: .
J: TRBJ2-1
V: TRBV28
D: .
DNA: TGTGCCAGCAGTGGAATAGATGAGCAGTTCTTC
CDR3: CASSGIDEQFF

size: .
J: TRBJ2-1
V: TRBV28
D: .
DNA: TGTGCCAGCAGCGGCCAAGGGGGGGCCCATGCGAAGGTGCAGTTCTTC
CDR3: CASSGQGGAHAKVQFF

size: .
J: TRBJ2-1
V: TRBV28
D: TRBD2
DNA: TGTGCCAGCAGTCCCTTAGCGGGAGGGGCCTATGAGCAGTTCTTC
CDR3: CASSPLAGGAYEQFF

size: .
J: TRBJ1-1
V: TRBV19
D: .
DNA: TGTGCCAGTAGTATGCCAGGGATCACTGAAGCTTTCTTT
CDR3: CASSMPGITEAFF

size: .
J: TRBJ2-1
V: TRBV29-1
D: TRBD2
DNA: TGCAGCGGGGGACTAGCGGGAGGGGATGAGCAGTTCTTC
CDR3: CSGGLAGGDEQFF

size: .
J: TRBJ1-5
V: TRBV28
D: TRBD1
DNA: TGTGCCAGCAGTTCCCTCAGGGGGCTCAATCAGCCCCAGCATTTT
CDR3: CASSSLRGLNQPQHF

size: .
J: TRBJ2-2
V: TRBV6-6
D: .
DNA: TGTGCCAGCAGTTACTCGGACCCTCGGTTGCTGTTTTTT
CDR3: CASSYSDPRLLFF

size: .
J: TRBJ2-5
V: TRBV5-1
D: TRBD1
DNA: TGCGCCAGCTTTGGCGGGACAGGGAGCGGAGAGACCCAGTACTTC
CDR3: CASFGGTGSGETQYF

size: .
J: TRBJ1-2
V: TRBV7-8
D: TRBD1
DNA: TGTGCCAGCAGCCCTTGGGGGGGGGACAGCTATGGCTACACCTTC
CDR3: CASSPWGGDSYGYTF

size: .
J: TRBJ2-1
V: TRBV4-2
D: TRBD2
DNA: TGTGCCAGCAGCCAAGATCTAGCGGGAGGACGTGAGCAGTTCTTC
CDR3: CASSQDLAGGREQFF

size: .
J: TRBJ2-1
V: TRBV11-1
D: TRBD1
DNA: TGTGCCAGCGGACAGGGAAGCTCCTACAATGAGCAGTTCTTC
CDR3: CASGQGSSYNEQFF

size: .
J: TRBJ1-1
V: TRBV7-9
D: .
DNA: TGTGCCAGCAGCCCCCGAGGCCCTCAGGAAGCTTTCTTT
CDR3: CASSPRGPQEAFF

size: .
J: TRBJ2-2
V: TRBV28
D: TRBD2
DNA: TGTGCCAGCAGTCCGGGGGCTAGCGGGTTGAACACCGGGGAGCTGTTTTTT
CDR3: CASSPGASGLNTGELFF

size: .
J: TRBJ2-3
V: TRBV19
D: .
DNA: TGTGCCAGTAGTATAGCGGGGGCCCGCACAGATACGCAGTATTTT
CDR3: CASSIAGARTDTQYF

size: .
J: TRBJ1-1
V: TRBV5-1
D: TRBD1
DNA: TGCGCCAGCAGCTCCGGGACAGGGACTTGGAACACTGAAGCTTTCTTT
CDR3: CASSSGTGTWNTEAFF

size: .
J: TRBJ2-5
V: TRBV10-1
D: .
DNA: TGCGCCAGCAGTGAGTCTGGCGAGACCCAGTACTTC
CDR3: CASSESGETQYF

size: .
J: TRBJ1-2
V: TRBV5-1
D: .
DNA: TGCGCCACTGGGGGAGGGTCGTCGGATGGCTACACCTTC
CDR3: CATGGGSSDGYTF

size: .
J: TRBJ1-6
V: TRBV6-6
D: TRBD1
DNA: TGTGCCAGCAGAGACCGCACCGGGACAGGGGGCACACCCCTCCACTTT
CDR3: CASRDRTGTGGTPLHF

size: few
J: TRBJ1-4
V: TRBV18
D: .
DNA: TGTGCCAGCTCACCAGGTAAAGGACAAGCTTTTTTT
CDR3: CASSPGKGQAFF

size: once
J: TRBJ1-3
V: TRBV11-2
D: .
DNA: TGTGCCAGCAGCTTATCTGCGAGAAACACCATATATTTT
CDR3: CASSLSARNTIYF

size: .
J: TRBJ2-1
V: TRBV18
D: TRBD2
DNA: TGTGCCAGCTCACGGACTAGCGGGAGCAATGAGCAGTTCTTC
CDR3: CASSRTSGSNEQFF

size: few
J: TRBJ2-3
V: TRBV2
D: TRBD2
DNA: TGTGCCAGCAGTGTTGGGGGGGGCACAGATACGCAGTATTTT
CDR3: CASSVGGGTDTQYF

size: .
J: TRBJ1-2
V: TRBV9
D: .
DNA: TGTGCCAGCAGCGTAACGGATTCTAACTATGGCTACACCTTC
CDR3: CASSVTDSNYGYTF

size: .
J: TRBJ1-2
V: TRBV11-2
D: .
DNA: TGTGCCAGCAGCTTAGCCGGACAGATTAACTATGGCTACACCTTC
CDR3: CASSLAGQINYGYTF

size: .
J: TRBJ1-5
V: TRBV6-5
D: .
DNA: TGTGCCAGCGGTTGGGGCCAGCCCCAGCATTTT
CDR3: CASGWGQPQHF